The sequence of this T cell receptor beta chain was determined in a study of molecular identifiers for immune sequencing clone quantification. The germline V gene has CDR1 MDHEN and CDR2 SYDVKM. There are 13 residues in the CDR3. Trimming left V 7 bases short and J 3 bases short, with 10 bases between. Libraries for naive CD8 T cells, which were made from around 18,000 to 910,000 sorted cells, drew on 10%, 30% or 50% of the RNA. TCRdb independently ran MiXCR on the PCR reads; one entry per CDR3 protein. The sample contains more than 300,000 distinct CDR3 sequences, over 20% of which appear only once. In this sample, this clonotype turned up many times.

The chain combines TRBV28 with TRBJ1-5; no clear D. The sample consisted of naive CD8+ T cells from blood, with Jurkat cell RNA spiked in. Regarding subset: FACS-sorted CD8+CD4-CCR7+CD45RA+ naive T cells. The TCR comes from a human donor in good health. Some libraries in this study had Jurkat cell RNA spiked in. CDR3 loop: CASIRGINQPQHF. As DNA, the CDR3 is TGTGCCAGCATTCGAGGGATCAATCAGCCCCAGCATTTT.